This TCR beta chain was profiled in a study of blood T cell repertoires in COVID-19. Turning to the study itself: The samples span acute and convalescent COVID-19 from the United States, Italy and Spain.

This table comes from immunoSEQ multiplex PCR, and its TCRdb copy is limited to in-frame clones, with some not included. The data hold 250,000 to 350,000 clones, with 80% to 95% observed a single time. Germline V lookup: CDR1 MNHEY, CDR2 SMNVEV (reference sequence). V shed 2 bases and J 6 bases; nucleotides not matched to a gene: 5. The CDR3 extends over 15 amino acids. Cohort placement rested on clinical history that participants reported themselves. This clone has only a few counts. The chain couples TRBV27 to TRBJ2-2, with 8 bases identical to TRBD1. The specimen sequenced was PBMCs or T cells enriched from blood (not recorded which). This TCR was recovered from a woman in her twenties or thirties who had recovered from COVID-19. The CDR3 DNA reads as TGTGCCAGCAGTTTAGCGACAGGGGTGGCCGGGGAGCTGTTTTTT. It translates to CASSLATGVAGELFF.